A selection of T cell receptor beta chains follows, all from one sample in a study of cytomegalovirus exposure and HLA in healthy donors. TCRdb keeps only in-frame clones here, not all; method: immunoSEQ multiplex PCR. The table shows almost 95,000 clones, with roughly 63% occurring only once. Sequencing was done on a sample of PBMCs. These receptors came from a man aged 50 to 59 in good health and CMV-seronegative. Both conserved end residues are part of each CDR3. D genes are given only for firm matches. Size is omitted from some rows. Given values are once, few, many or a class for expanded clones.

CDR3 DNA,CDR3 protein,V gene,clone size,D gene,J gene
TGCGCCAGCAGAGGGGGGGAAGTAGATGAAAAACTGTTTTTT,CASRGGEVDEKLFF,TRBV5-1,.,.,TRBJ1-4
TGTGCCAGCAGTGACGGACAGGGCGGGAACAATGAGCAGTTCTTC,CASSDGQGGNNEQFF,TRBV6-4,.,TRBD1,TRBJ2-1
TGTGCCAGCAGTTACTCGAGGGGGCTTGGCACCGGGGAGCTGTTTTTT,CASSYSRGLGTGELFF,TRBV6-6,.,TRBD1,TRBJ2-2
TGTGCCTGGAGTGCCTACGGGGGGATTCGCGACGAGCAGTACTTC,CAWSAYGGIRDEQYF,TRBV30,.,TRBD2,TRBJ2-7
TGTGCCAGCACCTTTGACAGGACTCTCGACACTGAAGCTTTCTTT,CASTFDRTLDTEAFF,TRBV2,.,.,TRBJ1-1
TGCGCCAGCAGCTCGGGACCGGGAGGGGAGACCCAGTACTTC,CASSSGPGGETQYF,TRBV5-1,.,TRBD2,TRBJ2-5
TGCGCCAGCAGCGTGACAGGTCTGAGCACAGATACGCAGTATTTT,CASSVTGLSTDTQYF,TRBV5-1,.,.,TRBJ2-3
TGCAGTGCTAGAGCAGGCTATGGCTACACCTTC,CSARAGYGYTF,TRBV20-1,.,.,TRBJ1-2
TGTGCCAGCAGCCACACACAGGGGTCAGATACGCAGTATTTT,CASSHTQGSDTQYF,TRBV6-6,.,TRBD1,TRBJ2-3
TGTGCCAGCAGCTCCCGAACCGGGACAGGGGTTTTAACAGATACGCAGTATTTT,CASSSRTGTGVLTDTQYF,TRBV21-1,.,.,TRBJ2-3
TGTGCCAGCAGACCGGACAGGGTGCAGCCCCAGCATTTT,CASRPDRVQPQHF,TRBV6-6,.,TRBD1,TRBJ1-5
TGTGCCAGCAGTGAATTGGGTCCTAGGGGCAAAAACATTCAGTACTTC,CASSELGPRGKNIQYF,TRBV6-1,.,.,TRBJ2-4
TGTGCCAGCAGCTTCCCCCTGGGACGGGGGTTTTACAATGAGCAGCTCTTC,CASSFPLGRGFYNEQLF,TRBV7-9,.,.,TRBJ2-1
TGTGCCAGTAGTATGACGGCGGATGGCTACACCTTC,CASSMTADGYTF,TRBV19,few,.,TRBJ1-2
TGTGCCAGCAGCCCCCGTGCAGGGCCGACGGGTACACGCACCGGGGAGCTGTTTTTT,CASSPRAGPTGTRTGELFF,TRBV7-8,once,.,TRBJ2-2
TGTGCCAGCAGCTTACTCCGCTTAAGCCAACAGGGCGGAACCGGGGAGCTGTTTTTT,CASSLLRLSQQGGTGELFF,TRBV11-3,.,.,TRBJ2-2
TGTGCCAGCAGCCCCCGGGGAGCCGCGGTGATGAACACTGAAGCTTTCTTT,CASSPRGAAVMNTEAFF,TRBV9,.,.,TRBJ1-1
TGCGCCAGCAGCCAAGATTGGGCGACAGAGAGCTCCTACGAGCAGTACTTC,CASSQDWATESSYEQYF,TRBV4-3,.,.,TRBJ2-7
TGTGCCAGCAGCCAAGAAGCGGGAGTTCACAATGAGCAGTTCTTC,CASSQEAGVHNEQFF,TRBV4-2,.,TRBD2,TRBJ2-1
TGTGCCAGCAGTGAAAGTGGCAGGGGGTATCAGCCCCAGCATTTT,CASSESGRGYQPQHF,TRBV2,.,TRBD1,TRBJ1-5
TGTGCCACCACTTTCTCCCTAGCGGCATTCTACAATGAGCAGTTCTTC,CATTFSLAAFYNEQFF,TRBV6-5,.,TRBD2,TRBJ2-1
TGTGCCAGCAGCTTAGATCGGGGTGGCGAGCAGTACTTC,CASSLDRGGEQYF,TRBV7-2,few,.,TRBJ2-7
TGTGCCAGCAGTTACGGGGGACCGGAGGAAAAACTGTTTTTT,CASSYGGPEEKLFF,TRBV27,.,.,TRBJ1-4
TGCGCCAGCAGCTTGGGAGGAGGGAAGAGCTCCTACGAGCAGTACTTC,CASSLGGGKSSYEQYF,TRBV5-1,.,.,TRBJ2-7
TGTGCCAGCAGCATTGTGGGAGCTGGAAACACCATATATTTT,CASSIVGAGNTIYF,TRBV14,.,.,TRBJ1-3
TGTGCCAGTGCGGCCAGGGCAGGGGGCGCCTGGGAGACCCAGTACTTC,CASAARAGGAWETQYF,TRBV19,.,TRBD1,TRBJ2-5
TGTGCCAGCAGCCACCGAAGGACAGGGAACCAGCCCCAGCATTTT,CASSHRRTGNQPQHF,TRBV7-8,.,TRBD1,TRBJ1-5
TGTGCCAGCAGCGTTACAGGGCTCACTGAAGCTTTCTTT,CASSVTGLTEAFF,TRBV7-3,.,.,TRBJ1-1
TGTGCCAGCAGTTACTCGAGGGGCGGGGCAGAGACCCAGTACTTC,CASSYSRGGAETQYF,TRBV6-6,.,.,TRBJ2-5
TGTGCCAGCAGGGGGACTAGATGGCCAGAGACCCAGTACTTC,CASRGTRWPETQYF,TRBV25-1,.,TRBD2,TRBJ2-5
TGTGCCAGCAGCTTAGGTCCAGGGTTGAATGAGCAGTTCTTC,CASSLGPGLNEQFF,TRBV7-3,.,.,TRBJ2-1
TGTGCCAGCAGCTCTCCGGGACTCTACACAGATACGCAGTATTTT,CASSSPGLYTDTQYF,TRBV5-6,.,.,TRBJ2-3
TGTGCCAGCAGGGACTTTGGAAGCACCGGGGAGCTGTTTTTT,CASRDFGSTGELFF,TRBV2,.,.,TRBJ2-2
TGTGCCAGCAGCTTATCTTATCTGCGGGCAGACATGAACACTGAAGCTTTCTTT,CASSLSYLRADMNTEAFF,TRBV11-2,.,.,TRBJ1-1
TGTGCCATCGGTAGTCAGGGGGCAGATACGCAGTATTTT,CAIGSQGADTQYF,TRBV5-4,.,TRBD1,TRBJ2-3
TGTGCCAGCAGCGACGACAGGGGTCCTAGCTCCTACAATGAGCAGTTCTTC,CASSDDRGPSSYNEQFF,TRBV7-9,.,TRBD1,TRBJ2-1
TGTGCCAGCAGTCCTACAGGTAGTGAAGCTTTCTTT,CASSPTGSEAFF,TRBV6-1,few,.,TRBJ1-1
TGTGCCAGCAGCCCGACGGGACTAGCGGGGTCTACGCAGTATTTT,CASSPTGLAGSTQYF,TRBV7-3,few,TRBD2,TRBJ2-3
TGTGCCAGCAGCAAACAATCAGGGTTTTTGTCTGGAAACACCATATATTTT,CASSKQSGFLSGNTIYF,TRBV7-2,.,.,TRBJ1-3
TGTGCCACCAGCAGAGATAGGGGGTTGGAACAAGAGACCCAGTACTTC,CATSRDRGLEQETQYF,TRBV15,.,.,TRBJ2-5
TGCGCCAGCAGCTTGGCAGGGGGGAGCTATGGCTACACCTTC,CASSLAGGSYGYTF,TRBV5-1,few,TRBD1,TRBJ1-2
TGTGCCAGCATCGGACTAGCGGGGGGTACTCGCTACGAGCAGTACTTC,CASIGLAGGTRYEQYF,TRBV6-6,.,TRBD2,TRBJ2-7
TGTGCCAGCACCCAGGCGCAGGGAGGGAACACCATATATTTT,CASTQAQGGNTIYF,TRBV6-5,few,.,TRBJ1-3
TGCGCCAGCAGCTTGGGACACTCCACCGGGACAGGCGGCTCACCCCTCCACTTT,CASSLGHSTGTGGSPLHF,TRBV5-1,few,TRBD1,TRBJ1-6
TGTGCCAGCAGCCGATCGGACAGAACGCAGTATTTT,CASSRSDRTQYF,TRBV7-9,.,.,TRBJ2-3
TGTGCCAGTAGTATGCGGGGGTGGCAGCCCCAGCATTTT,CASSMRGWQPQHF,TRBV19,once,.,TRBJ1-5
TGTGCCTGGAGTGTAGGACTAGCCGCGAACAATGAGCAGTTCTTC,CAWSVGLAANNEQFF,TRBV30,.,TRBD2,TRBJ2-1
TGTGCCAGCAGCCAGGTATCGCAGGGTTTTCCCTACGAGCAGTACTTC,CASSQVSQGFPYEQYF,TRBV4-2,few,.,TRBJ2-7
TGTGCCAGCAGCCTCGGTTGGGCAGGAAACACCATATATTTT,CASSLGWAGNTIYF,TRBV7-2,.,.,TRBJ1-3
TGTGCCAGCACGCGGGGGACAGGGGGCCGCGAGCAGTACTTC,CASTRGTGGREQYF,TRBV2,once,TRBD1,TRBJ2-7
TGTGCCAGCAGCACAAGGACAGGACTTATAAACTATGGCTACACCTTC,CASSTRTGLINYGYTF,TRBV7-2,few,TRBD1,TRBJ1-2
TGCAGCGTTGGGGACAGGGAGGAGACCCAGTACTTC,CSVGDREETQYF,TRBV29-1,once,TRBD1,TRBJ2-5
TGCGCCAGCAGCCCGAGAGTGGAGGGGCGGACTGAAGCTTTCTTT,CASSPRVEGRTEAFF,TRBV5-1,once,.,TRBJ1-1
TGTGCCAGCAGCCCACAGGGAAATGAAAAACTGTTTTTT,CASSPQGNEKLFF,TRBV5-6,few,.,TRBJ1-4
TGCGCCAGCAGCCTCTCACGGGGGGCTCACGGGGAGCTGTTTTTT,CASSLSRGAHGELFF,TRBV4-1,.,.,TRBJ2-2
TGTGCCAGCAGAGAAAGAGGGACAGGGAACACCGGGGAGCTGTTTTTT,CASRERGTGNTGELFF,TRBV2,.,TRBD1,TRBJ2-2
TGTGCCAGCAGCTTGGCCTTAGCGAACTACAATGAGCAGTTCTTC,CASSLALANYNEQFF,TRBV5-4,.,.,TRBJ2-1